The next 4 T cell receptor beta chains were all read from a single sample in a study of T cells in Graves' hyperthyroidism and ophthalmopathy. Amplified TCR beta CDR3 regions came from RNA transcripts. The HTBI primer set drove a first-round RT-PCR of the TCR CDR3. TCRdb re-derived calls from the multiplex PCR reads in MiXCR, one entry per CDR3 protein. The sample has about 700,000 distinct CDR3 sequences, 11% to 15% seen once; the top ten hold roughly 10%. Sequencing input: blood. The receptors shown here come from a woman under 30 with Graves' hyperthyroidism.

This clonotype was counted at least ten times. The chain carries TRBV5-8 and TRBJ2-1; tentative D call: TRBD2 (6 bases). V was pared by 4 bases and J by 7 bases, with 15 bases between. Germline V gene lookup returns CDR1 SGHTS and CDR2 YDEGEE. The CDR3 extends over 14 amino acids. CDR3 DNA: TGTGCCAGCAGCCACCCCGGGGGTGGGAATGAGCAGTTCTTC. Encoded protein: CASSHPGGGNEQFF.

There are many counts of this clonotype. The chain is built from TRBV30 and TRBJ2-7; 7 nucleotides match TRBD2. The ends lost 5 bases at V and 1 base at J; junction bases unmatched: 2. Looked up from germline, CDR1 is GTSNPN and CDR2 is SVGIG (reference sequence). This CDR3 spans 12 amino acids. This CDR3 reads CAWQRGSYEQYF. DNA for the CDR3: TGTGCCTGGCAGCGGGGATCCTACGAGCAGTACTTC.

This clonotype was detected many times. The chain has TRBV4-1 and TRBJ2-1; 12 nucleotides align to TRBD2. This CDR3 has 15 amino acids. Trimming took 6 bases from V and 10 from J; bases not matched to a gene: 10. CDR1 MGHRA and CDR2 YSYEKL come from the germline V gene. The CDR3 loop reads CASSLLAGGWTEQFF. For the CDR3, the DNA is TGCGCCAGCAGTTTGCTAGCGGGAGGGTGGACAGAGCAGTTCTTC.

This clonotype was observed many times. The V and J genes are TRBV27 and TRBJ2-3; 8 nucleotides align to TRBD2. The CDR3 has 18 residues. V lost 6 bases to trimming and J lost 0 bases; unmatched junction nucleotides: 14. Germline assignment: CDR1 MNHEY and CDR2 SMNVEV (reference sequence). The CDR3 region has the DNA TGTGCCAGCAGCCTCGGACGATCCGGGAGGGCGAGCACAGATACGCAGTATTTT. Translated: CASSLGRSGRASTDTQYF.